This is a list of T cell receptor beta chains from one sample in a study of blood T cell repertoires in COVID-19. Generated by immunoSEQ multiplex PCR, the TCRdb table keeps only in-frame clones and is missing some. This table has about 38,000 clones, 90% appearing once. Sequencing input: peripheral blood. The receptors derive from a man in his 60s with active or convalescent COVID-19. CDR3s leave out the opening cysteine and the closing phenylalanine or tryptophan.

>TRBV6-5
ASSYGWSSGANVLT
>TRBV3-1/TRBV3-2
ASSPILAGGGELF
>TRBV7-9
ASSPAGGYNEQF
>TRBV28
ASRPRDSLRPLH
>TRBV5-4
ASSHRTAYNEQF
>TRBV11-2
ASSLTGRAGTEAF
>TRBV5-6
ASSLRGGNQPQH
>TRBV11-2
ASSLTGSPNTDTQY
>TRBV9
ASSVSGAGETQY
>TRBV5-1
ASKDFLTYNEQF
>TRBV2
ASTGQGLLYGYT
>TRBV5-6
ASSSRGNTDTQY
>TRBV7-2
ASSSRRTTDTQY
>TRBV24-1
ATSGKGADTQY
>TRBV14
ASSRIREQY
>TRBV11-2
ASSLRDTQY
>TRBV4-2
ASSQGGLNNEQF
>TRBV7-6
ASSLESIGGEQY
>TRBV18
ASSTLGGGEQY
>TRBV20-1
SASLNEQF
>TRBV12-2
ASRSDRDRGRNEQF
>TRBV6-5
ASSGETGNYGYT
>TRBV7-9
ASSLTTPSPQH
>TRBV19
ASSRSTDTQY
>TRBV11-2
ASSLDMEAGPWY
>TRBV7-3
ASSSLTGGVTDTQY
>TRBV5-1
ASSLSGGPYYGYT
>TRBV19
ASSEDSNSNQPQH
>TRBV7-9
ASGMAFTGELF
>TRBV27
ASRRTGPNSYEQY
>TRBV29-1
SVVPFQETQY